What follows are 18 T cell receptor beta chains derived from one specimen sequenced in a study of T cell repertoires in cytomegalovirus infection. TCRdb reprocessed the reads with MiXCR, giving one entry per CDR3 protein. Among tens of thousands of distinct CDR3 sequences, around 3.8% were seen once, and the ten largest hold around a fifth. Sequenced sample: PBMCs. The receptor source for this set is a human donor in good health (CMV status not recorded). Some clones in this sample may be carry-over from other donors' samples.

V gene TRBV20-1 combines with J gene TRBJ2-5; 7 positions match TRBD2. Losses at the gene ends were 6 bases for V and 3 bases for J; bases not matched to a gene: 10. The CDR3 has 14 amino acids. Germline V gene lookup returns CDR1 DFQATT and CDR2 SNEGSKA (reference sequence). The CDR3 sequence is CSAYEWGGKETQYF. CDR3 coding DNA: TGCAGTGCCTACGAGTGGGGGGGAAAAGAGACCCAGTACTTC.

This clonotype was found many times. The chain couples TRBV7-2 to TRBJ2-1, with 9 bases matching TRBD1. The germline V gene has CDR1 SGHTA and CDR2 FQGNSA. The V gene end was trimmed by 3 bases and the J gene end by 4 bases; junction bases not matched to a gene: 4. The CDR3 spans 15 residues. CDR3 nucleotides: TGTGCCAGCAGCTTCAAGACAGGGGGGTACAATGAGCAGTTCTTC. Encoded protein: CASSFKTGGYNEQFF.

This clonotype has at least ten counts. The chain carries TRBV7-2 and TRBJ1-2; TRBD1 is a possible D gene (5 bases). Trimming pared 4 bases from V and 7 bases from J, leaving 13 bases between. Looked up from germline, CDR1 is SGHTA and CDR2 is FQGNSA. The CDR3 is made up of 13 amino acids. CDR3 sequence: CASSSEGGAGYTF. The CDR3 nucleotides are TGTGCCAGCAGCTCGGAAGGAGGGGCTGGCTACACCTTC.

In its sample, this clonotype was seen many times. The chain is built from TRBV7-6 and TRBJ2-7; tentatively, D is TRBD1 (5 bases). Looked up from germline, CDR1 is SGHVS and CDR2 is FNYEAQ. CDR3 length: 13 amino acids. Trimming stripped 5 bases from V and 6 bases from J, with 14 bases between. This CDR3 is CASSQGWDGEQYF. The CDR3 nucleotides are TGTGCCAGCAGCCAGGGATGGGATGGCGAGCAGTACTTC.

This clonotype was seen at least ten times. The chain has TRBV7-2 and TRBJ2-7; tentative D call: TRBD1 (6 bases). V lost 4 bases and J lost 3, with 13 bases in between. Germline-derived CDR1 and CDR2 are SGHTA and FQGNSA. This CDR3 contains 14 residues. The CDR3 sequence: CASSSQGWYYEQYF. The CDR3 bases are TGTGCCAGCAGCTCTCAGGGGTGGTACTACGAGCAGTACTTC.

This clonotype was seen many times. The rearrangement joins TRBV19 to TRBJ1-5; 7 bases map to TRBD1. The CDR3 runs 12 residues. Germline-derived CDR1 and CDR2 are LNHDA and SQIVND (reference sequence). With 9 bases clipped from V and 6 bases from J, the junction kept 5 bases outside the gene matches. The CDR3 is CASQTGVQPQHF. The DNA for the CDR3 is TGTGCCAGCCAAACAGGGGTTCAGCCCCAGCATTTT.

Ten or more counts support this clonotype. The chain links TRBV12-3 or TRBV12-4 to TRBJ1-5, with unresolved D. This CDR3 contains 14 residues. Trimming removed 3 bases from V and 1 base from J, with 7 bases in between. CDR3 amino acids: CASSFVGSNQPQHF. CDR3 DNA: TGTGCCAGCAGTTTTGTTGGGAGCAATCAGCCCCAGCATTTT.

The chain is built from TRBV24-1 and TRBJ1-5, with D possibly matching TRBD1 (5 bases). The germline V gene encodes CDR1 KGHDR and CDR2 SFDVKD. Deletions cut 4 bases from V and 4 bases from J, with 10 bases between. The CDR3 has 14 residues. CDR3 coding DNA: TGTGCCACCAGTGACCCCCGACAGAATCAGCCCCAGCATTTT. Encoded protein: CATSDPRQNQPQHF.

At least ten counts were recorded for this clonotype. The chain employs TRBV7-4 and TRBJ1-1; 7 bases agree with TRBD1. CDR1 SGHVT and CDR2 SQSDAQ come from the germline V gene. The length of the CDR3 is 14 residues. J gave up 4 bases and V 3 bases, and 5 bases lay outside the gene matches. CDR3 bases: TGTGCCAGCAGCTTGACAGGGTTGGCCACTGAAGCTTTCTTT. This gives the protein CASSLTGLATEAFF.

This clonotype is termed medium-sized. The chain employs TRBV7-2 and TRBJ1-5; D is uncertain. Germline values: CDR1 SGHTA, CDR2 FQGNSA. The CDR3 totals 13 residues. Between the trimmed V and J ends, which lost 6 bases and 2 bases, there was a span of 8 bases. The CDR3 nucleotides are TGTGCCAGCAGTATCTGGGGCAATCAGCCCCAGCATTTT. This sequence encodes CASSIWGNQPQHF.

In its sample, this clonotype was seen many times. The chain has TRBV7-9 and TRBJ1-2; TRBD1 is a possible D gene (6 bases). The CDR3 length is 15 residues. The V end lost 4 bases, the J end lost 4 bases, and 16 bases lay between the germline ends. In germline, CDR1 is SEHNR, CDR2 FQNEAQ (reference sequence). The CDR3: CASSSSGGAGYGYTF. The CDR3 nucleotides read TGTGCCAGCAGCTCTAGTGGGGGCGCCGGCTATGGCTACACCTTC. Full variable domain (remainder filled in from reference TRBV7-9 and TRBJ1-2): DTGVSQNPRHKITKRGQNVTFRCDPISEHNRLYWYRQTLGQGPEFLTYFQNEAQLEKSRLLSDRFSAERPKGSFSTLEIQRTEQGDSAMYLCASSSSGGAGYGYTFGSGTRLTVV.

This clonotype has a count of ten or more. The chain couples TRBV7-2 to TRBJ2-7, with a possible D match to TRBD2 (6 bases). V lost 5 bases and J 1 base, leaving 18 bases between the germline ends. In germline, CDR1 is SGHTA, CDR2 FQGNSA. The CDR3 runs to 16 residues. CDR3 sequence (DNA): TGTGCCAGCAGCCAGGAACCGGGACTGGGGTCCTACGAGCAGTACTTC. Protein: CASSQEPGLGSYEQYF.

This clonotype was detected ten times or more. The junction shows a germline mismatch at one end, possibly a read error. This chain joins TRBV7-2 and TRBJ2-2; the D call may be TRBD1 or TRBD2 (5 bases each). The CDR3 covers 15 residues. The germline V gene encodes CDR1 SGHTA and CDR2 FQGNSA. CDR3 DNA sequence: TGTGCCAGCAGCCTAGCAGGGTCGGGGATCGGGGAGCTGTTTTTT. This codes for CASSLAGSGIGELFF.

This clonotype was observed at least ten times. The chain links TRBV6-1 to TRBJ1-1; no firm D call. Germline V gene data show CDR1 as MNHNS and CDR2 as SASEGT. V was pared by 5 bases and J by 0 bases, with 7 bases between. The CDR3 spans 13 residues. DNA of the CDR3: TGTGCCAGCAGTTATTCTTTGAACACTGAAGCTTTCTTT. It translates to CASSYSLNTEAFF.

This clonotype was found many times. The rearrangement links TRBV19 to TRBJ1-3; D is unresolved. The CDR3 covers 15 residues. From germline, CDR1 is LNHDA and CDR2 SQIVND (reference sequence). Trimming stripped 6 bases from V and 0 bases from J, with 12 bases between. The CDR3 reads CASSQTRGSGNTIYF. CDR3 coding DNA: TGTGCCAGTAGCCAAACCCGGGGCTCTGGAAACACCATATATTTT.

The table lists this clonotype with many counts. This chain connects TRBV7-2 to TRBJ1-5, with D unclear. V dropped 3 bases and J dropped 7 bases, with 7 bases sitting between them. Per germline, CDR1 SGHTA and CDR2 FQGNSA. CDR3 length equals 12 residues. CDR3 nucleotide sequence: TGTGCCAGCAGCTTCAACGACCAGCCCCAGCATTTT. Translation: CASSFNDQPQHF.

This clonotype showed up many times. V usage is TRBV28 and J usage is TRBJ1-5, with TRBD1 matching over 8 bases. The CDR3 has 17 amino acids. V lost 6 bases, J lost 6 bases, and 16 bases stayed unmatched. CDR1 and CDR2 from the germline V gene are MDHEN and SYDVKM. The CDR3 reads CASRKDRVDPLRQPQHF. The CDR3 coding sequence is TGTGCCAGCAGGAAGGACAGGGTCGACCCTTTGCGTCAGCCCCAGCATTTT.

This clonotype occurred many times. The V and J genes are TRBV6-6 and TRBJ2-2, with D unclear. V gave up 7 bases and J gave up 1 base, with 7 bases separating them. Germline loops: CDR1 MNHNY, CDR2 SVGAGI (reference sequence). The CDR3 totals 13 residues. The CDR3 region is CASKGGNTGELFF. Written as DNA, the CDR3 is TGTGCCAGCAAGGGTGGGAACACCGGGGAGCTGTTTTTT.